A single TCR beta chain is shown here with its context. What it binds is not known. The data were obtained in a study of radiotherapy plus CTLA-4 blockade in lung cancer. Study outcomes and limitations: Expansion of tumor-derived TCR clones was observed in blood after radiotherapy plus ipilimumab.

Patients had chemo-refractory metastatic non-small-cell lung cancer and received focal radiation plus CTLA-4 blockade that used ipilimumab. Looked up from germline, CDR1 is LNHDA and CDR2 is SQIVND (reference sequence). The ends were cut back, 6 bases at V and 5 bases at J, with 25 bases in the middle. The CDR3 totals 17 residues. TCRdb keeps only in-frame clones here, not all; method: immunoSEQ multiplex PCR. The data contain 60,000 to 65,000 clones, around three quarters of them singletons. This receptor was obtained from a human donor with non-small cell lung cancer who had a complete response to radiotherapy plus ipilimumab. The chain recombines TRBV19 with TRBJ1-2; tentatively, D is TRBD1 (6 bases). The input for sequencing was peripheral blood, taken from a patient treated with radiotherapy plus ipilimumab. The DNA of the CDR3 is TGTGCCAGTAGGACTCTCGGGGGGCGTTCCGTGGGTTATGGCTACACCTTC. Its protein is CASRTLGGRSVGYGYTF.